These 4 T cell receptor beta chains were all obtained from the same sample, sequenced in a study of blood T cell repertoires in COVID-19. Sequencing used immunoSEQ multiplex PCR; TCRdb keeps in-frame clones, though not all of them. The sample holds about 68,000 clones; about 87% are singletons and the top ten take 2% to 2.5%. Sequenced sample: peripheral blood. These receptor sequences come from a human donor in a cohort sampled during active COVID-19.

The chain combines TRBV28 with TRBJ1-2, with TRBD1 matching 10 bases. The CDR3 has 15 residues. CDR1 and CDR2 (germline): MDHEN, SYDVKM. The V segment lost 5 bases and the J segment 5 bases; nucleotides outside the gene matches: 8. The CDR3 protein is CASSKRTGGRYGYTF. In DNA form, the CDR3 reads TGTGCCAGCAGTAAACGGACAGGGGGAAGGTATGGCTACACCTTC.

The chain couples TRBV6-5 to TRBJ1-5; no clear D gene. The CDR3 totals 14 residues. Germline loops: CDR1 MNHEY, CDR2 SVGAGI. With 6 bases removed from V and 2 bases from J, the gap between germline ends came to 11 bases. DNA for the CDR3: TGTGCCAGCAGGGAGTGGAGGGGCAATCAGCCCCAGCATTTT. Translated: CASREWRGNQPQHF.

The gene calls are TRBV28 and TRBJ2-7; 7 bases align to TRBD2. Trimming took 3 bases from V and 6 from J; bases not matched to a gene: 11. This CDR3 has 15 amino acids. The V gene's germline CDR1 is MDHEN and CDR2 SYDVKM. CDR3 bases: TGTGCCAGCAGTTTGTGGGAAGCGGGAACCTCCGAGCAGTACTTC. Encoded protein: CASSLWEAGTSEQYF.

The chain carries TRBV19 and TRBJ2-1; no reliable D call. Germline V gene lookup returns CDR1 LNHDA and CDR2 SQIVND (reference sequence). This CDR3 contains 15 residues. V dropped 0 bases and J dropped 9 bases, with 15 bases sitting between them. CDR3 in DNA: TGTGCCAGTAGTATAGAACCGGAGTGGATAGGTGAGCAGTTCTTC. Its translation is CASSIEPEWIGEQFF.